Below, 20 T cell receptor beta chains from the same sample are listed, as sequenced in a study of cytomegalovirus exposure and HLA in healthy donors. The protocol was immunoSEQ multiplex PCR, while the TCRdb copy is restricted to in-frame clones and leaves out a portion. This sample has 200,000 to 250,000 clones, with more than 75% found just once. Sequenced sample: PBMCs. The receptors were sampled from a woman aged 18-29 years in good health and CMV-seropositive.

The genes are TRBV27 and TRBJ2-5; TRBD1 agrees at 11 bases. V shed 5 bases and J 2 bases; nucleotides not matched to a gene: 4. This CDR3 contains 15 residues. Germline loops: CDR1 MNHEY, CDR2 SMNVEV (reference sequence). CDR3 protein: CASSLDRGPQETQYF. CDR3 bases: TGTGCCAGCAGTCTGGACAGGGGGCCTCAAGAGACCCAGTACTTC.

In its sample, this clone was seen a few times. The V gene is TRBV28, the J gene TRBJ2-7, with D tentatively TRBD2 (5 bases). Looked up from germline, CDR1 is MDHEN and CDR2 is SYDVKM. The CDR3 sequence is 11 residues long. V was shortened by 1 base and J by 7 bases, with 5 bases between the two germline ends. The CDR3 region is CASSLSGEQYF. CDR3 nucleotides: TGTGCCAGCAGTTTATCGGGGGAGCAGTACTTC.

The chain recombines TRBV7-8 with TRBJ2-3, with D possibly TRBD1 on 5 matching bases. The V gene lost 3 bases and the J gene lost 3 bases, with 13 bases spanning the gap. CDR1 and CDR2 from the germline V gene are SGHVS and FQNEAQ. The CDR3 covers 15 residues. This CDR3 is CASSFRDQGTDTQYF. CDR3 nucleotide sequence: TGTGCCAGCAGCTTTCGCGATCAGGGTACAGATACGCAGTATTTT.

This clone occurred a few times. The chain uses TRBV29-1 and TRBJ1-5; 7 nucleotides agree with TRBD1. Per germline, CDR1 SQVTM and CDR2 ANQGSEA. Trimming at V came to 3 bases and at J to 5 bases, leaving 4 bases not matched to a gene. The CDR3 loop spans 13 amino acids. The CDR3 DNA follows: TGCAGCGTTGATGTAGGGGGCGATCAGCCCCAGCATTTT. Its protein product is CSVDVGGDQPQHF. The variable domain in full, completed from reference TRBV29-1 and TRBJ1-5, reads SAVISQKPSRDICQRGTSLTIQCQVDSQVTMMFWYRQQPGQSLTLIATANQGSEATYESGFVIDKFPISRPNLTFSTLTVSNMSPEDSSIYLCSVDVGGDQPQHFGDGTRLSIL.

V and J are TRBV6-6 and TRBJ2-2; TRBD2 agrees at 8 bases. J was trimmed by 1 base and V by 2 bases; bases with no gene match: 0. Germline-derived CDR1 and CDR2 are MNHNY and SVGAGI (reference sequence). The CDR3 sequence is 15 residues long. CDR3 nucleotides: TGTGCCAGCAGTTACCTAGCGGGGAACACCGGGGAGCTGTTTTTT. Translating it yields CASSYLAGNTGELFF.

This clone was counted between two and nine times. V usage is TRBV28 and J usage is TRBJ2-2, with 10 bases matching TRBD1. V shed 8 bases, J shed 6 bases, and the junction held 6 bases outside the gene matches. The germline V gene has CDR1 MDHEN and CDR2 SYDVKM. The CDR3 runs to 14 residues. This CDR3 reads CASRGTGEAGELFF. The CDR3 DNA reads TGTGCCAGCCGAGGGACAGGGGAGGCCGGGGAGCTGTTTTTT.

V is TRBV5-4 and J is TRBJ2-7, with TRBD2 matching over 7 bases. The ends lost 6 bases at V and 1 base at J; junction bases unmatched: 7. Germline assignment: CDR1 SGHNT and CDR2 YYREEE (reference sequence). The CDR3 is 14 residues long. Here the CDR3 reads CASTPPGGSYEQYF. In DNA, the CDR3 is TGTGCCAGCACCCCCCCCGGGGGGTCCTACGAGCAGTACTTC.

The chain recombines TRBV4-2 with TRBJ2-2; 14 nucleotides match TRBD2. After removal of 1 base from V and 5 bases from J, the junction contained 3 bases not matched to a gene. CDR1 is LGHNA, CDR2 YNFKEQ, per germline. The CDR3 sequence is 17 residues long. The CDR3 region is CASSQGLAGGPTGELFF. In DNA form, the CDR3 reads TGTGCCAGCAGCCAAGGACTAGCGGGAGGGCCGACCGGGGAGCTGTTTTTT.

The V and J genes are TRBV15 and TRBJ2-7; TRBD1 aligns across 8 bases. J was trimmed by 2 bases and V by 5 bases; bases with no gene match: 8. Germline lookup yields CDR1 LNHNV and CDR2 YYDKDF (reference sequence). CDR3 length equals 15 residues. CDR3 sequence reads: CATSAGQGPTYEQYF. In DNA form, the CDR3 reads TGTGCCACCAGCGCAGGACAGGGACCGACCTACGAGCAGTACTTC. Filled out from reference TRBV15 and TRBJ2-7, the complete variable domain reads DAMVIQNPRYQVTQFGKPVTLSCSQTLNHNVMYWYQQKSSQAPKLLFHYYDKDFNNEADTPDNFQSRRPNTSFCFLDIRSPGLGDTAMYLCATSAGQGPTYEQYFGPGTRLTVT.

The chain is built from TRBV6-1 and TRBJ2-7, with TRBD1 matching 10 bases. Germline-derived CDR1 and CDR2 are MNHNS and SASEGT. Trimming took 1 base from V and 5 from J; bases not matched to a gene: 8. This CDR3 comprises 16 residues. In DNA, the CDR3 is TGTGCCAGCAGTGAAGTTTGGTCCGGGACAGGGGACGAGCAGTACTTC. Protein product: CASSEVWSGTGDEQYF.

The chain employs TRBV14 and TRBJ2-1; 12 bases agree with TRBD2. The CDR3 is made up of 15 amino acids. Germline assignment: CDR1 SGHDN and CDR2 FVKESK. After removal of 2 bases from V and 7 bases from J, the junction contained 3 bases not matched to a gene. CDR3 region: CASSQLAGGGNEQFF. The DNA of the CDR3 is TGTGCCAGCAGCCAACTAGCGGGAGGGGGAAATGAGCAGTTCTTC. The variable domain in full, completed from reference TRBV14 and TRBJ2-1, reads EAGVTQFPSHSVIEKGQTVTLRCDPISGHDNLYWYRRVMGKEIKFLLHFVKESKQDESGMPNNRFLAERTGGTYSTLKVQPAELEDSGVYFCASSQLAGGGNEQFFGPGTRLTVL.

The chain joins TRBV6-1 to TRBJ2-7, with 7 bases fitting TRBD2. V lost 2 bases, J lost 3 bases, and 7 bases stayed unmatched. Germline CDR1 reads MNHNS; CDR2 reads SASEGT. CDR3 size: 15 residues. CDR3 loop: CASSERGLADYEQYF. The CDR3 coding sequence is TGTGCCAGCAGTGAACGAGGGCTAGCGGACTACGAGCAGTACTTC.

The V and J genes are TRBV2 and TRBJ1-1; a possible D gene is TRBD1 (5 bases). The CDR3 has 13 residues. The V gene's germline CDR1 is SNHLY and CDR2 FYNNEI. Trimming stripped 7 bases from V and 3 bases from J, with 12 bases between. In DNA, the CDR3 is TGTGCCAGCAAGGACACCCGTTACACTGAAGCTTTCTTT. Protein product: CASKDTRYTEAFF.

The DNA for the CDR3 is TGCGCCAGCAGCCAAGGCCCCCTTTACCCTAAAAAACTGTTTTTT. Amino acids: CASSQGPLYPKKLFF. The V and J genes are TRBV4-1 and TRBJ1-4; D ambiguous. Germline CDR1 reads MGHRA; CDR2 reads YSYEKL. CDR3 size: 15 residues. Deletions cut 1 base from V and 9 bases from J, with 15 bases between.

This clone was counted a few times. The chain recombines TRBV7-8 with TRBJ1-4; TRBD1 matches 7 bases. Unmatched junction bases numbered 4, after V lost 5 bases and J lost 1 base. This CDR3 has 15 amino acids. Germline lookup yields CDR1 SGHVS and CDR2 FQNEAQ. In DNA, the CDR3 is TGTGCCAGCAGCCGACAGGGAGTAACTAATGAAAAACTGTTTTTT. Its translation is CASSRQGVTNEKLFF.

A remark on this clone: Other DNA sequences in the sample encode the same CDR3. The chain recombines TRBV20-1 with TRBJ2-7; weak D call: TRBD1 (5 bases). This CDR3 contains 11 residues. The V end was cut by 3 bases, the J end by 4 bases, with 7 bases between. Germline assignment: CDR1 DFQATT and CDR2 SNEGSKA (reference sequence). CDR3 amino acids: CSASQGYEQYF. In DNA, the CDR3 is TGCAGTGCTAGTCAGGGTTACGAGCAGTACTTC.

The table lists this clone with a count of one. The CDR3 DNA follows: TGTGCCAGTAGTATACTGGACAAGAGCTCTGGAAACACCATATATTTT. As protein: CASSILDKSSGNTIYF. The rearrangement joins TRBV19 to TRBJ1-3; D is possibly TRBD1 (5 bases). CDR1 and CDR2 (germline): LNHDA, SQIVND (reference sequence). The V gene lost 2 bases and the J gene lost 0 bases, with 11 bases spanning the gap. CDR3 length: 16 amino acids.

In nucleotides, the CDR3 is TGTGCCAGCAGTTTATTGGGACTAGCGGGAGGGGGGGTAGCCGGGGAGCTGTTTTTT. This encodes CASSLLGLAGGGVAGELFF. This chain connects TRBV27 to TRBJ2-2; 16 bases fit TRBD2. Trimming took 1 base from V and 6 from J; bases not matched to a gene: 8. This CDR3 comprises 19 residues. Germline values: CDR1 MNHEY, CDR2 SMNVEV (reference sequence).

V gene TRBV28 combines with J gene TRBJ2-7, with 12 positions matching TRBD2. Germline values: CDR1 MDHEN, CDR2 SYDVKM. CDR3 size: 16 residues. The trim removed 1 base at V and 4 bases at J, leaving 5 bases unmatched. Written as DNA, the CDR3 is TGTGCCAGCAGTTTATTATCTAGCGGGAGGGGATACGAGCAGTACTTC. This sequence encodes CASSLLSSGRGYEQYF.

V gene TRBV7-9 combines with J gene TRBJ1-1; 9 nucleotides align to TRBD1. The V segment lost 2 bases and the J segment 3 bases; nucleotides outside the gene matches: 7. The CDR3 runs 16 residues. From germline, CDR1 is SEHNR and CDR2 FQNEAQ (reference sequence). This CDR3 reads CASSLSPTGGDTEAFF. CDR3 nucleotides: TGTGCCAGCAGCTTATCACCGACAGGGGGAGACACTGAAGCTTTCTTT.